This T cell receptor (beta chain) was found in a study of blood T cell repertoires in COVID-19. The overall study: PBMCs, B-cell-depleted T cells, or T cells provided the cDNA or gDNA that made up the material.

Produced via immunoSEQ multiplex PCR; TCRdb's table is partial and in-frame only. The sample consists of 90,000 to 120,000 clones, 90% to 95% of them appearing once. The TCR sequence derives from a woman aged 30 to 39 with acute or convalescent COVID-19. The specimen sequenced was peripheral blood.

The CDR3 loop reads CASTKPGSTGELFF. DNA for the CDR3: TGTGCCAGCACCAAACCCGGGTCGACCGGGGAGCTGTTTTTT. The V gene is TRBV9, the J gene TRBJ2-2, with D unclear. V lost 6 bases, J lost 5 bases, and 14 bases lay in between. The CDR3 covers 14 residues. In germline, CDR1 is SGDLS, CDR2 YYNGEE.